The entry below gives a single T cell receptor (beta chain) sequence along with its context. This sample is part of a study of control samples from healthy donors and cancer patients. This CDR3 is 14 amino acids long. Looked up from germline, CDR1 is SGHTA and CDR2 is FQGNSA. Trimming stripped 7 bases from V and 2 bases from J, with 15 bases between. Here immunoSEQ multiplex PCR was the method, and the copy in TCRdb shows in-frame clones only, minus some. Of 84,000 or so clones in the sample, around 84% were seen once. The sequenced sample was PBMCs. The gene calls are TRBV7-2 and TRBJ2-7; D perhaps matches TRBD1 (5 bases). This clonotype was obtained from a man between 60 and 75 years old with head and neck cancer. This CDR3 reads CASTQNVGPYEQYF. In nucleotides, the CDR3 is TGTGCCAGCACCCAAAACGTGGGGCCCTACGAGCAGTACTTC. Full variable domain (missing parts from reference TRBV7-2 and TRBJ2-7): GAGVSQSPSNKVTEKGKDVELRCDPISGHTALYWYRQSLGQGLEFLIYFQGNSAPDKSGLPSDRFSAERTGGSVSTLTIQRTQQEDSAVYLCASTQNVGPYEQYFGPGTRLTVT.